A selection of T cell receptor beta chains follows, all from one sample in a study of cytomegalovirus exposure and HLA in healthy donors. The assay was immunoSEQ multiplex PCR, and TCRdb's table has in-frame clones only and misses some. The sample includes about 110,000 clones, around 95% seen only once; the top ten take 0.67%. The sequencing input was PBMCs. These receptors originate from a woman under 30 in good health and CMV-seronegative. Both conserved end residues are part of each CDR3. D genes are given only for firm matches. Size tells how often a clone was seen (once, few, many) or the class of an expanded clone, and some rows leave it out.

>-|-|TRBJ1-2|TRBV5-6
CASSLVQGSGYTF
TGTGCCAGCAGCTTGGTCCAGGGTAGCGGCTACACCTTC
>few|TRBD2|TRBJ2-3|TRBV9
CASSPTSGGFDTQYF
TGTGCCAGCAGCCCTACTAGCGGGGGGTTTGATACGCAGTATTTT
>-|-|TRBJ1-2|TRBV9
CASSGGGYYGYTF
TGTGCCAGCAGCGGGGGGGGGTACTATGGCTACACCTTC
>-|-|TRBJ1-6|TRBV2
CASSDWQGVIPLHF
TGTGCCAGCAGTGATTGGCAGGGCGTCATACCCCTCCACTTT
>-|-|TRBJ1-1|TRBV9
CASSAMGEDTEAFF
TGTGCCAGCAGCGCCATGGGAGAGGACACTGAAGCTTTCTTT
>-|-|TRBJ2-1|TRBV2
CASRPRGSSYNEQFF
TGTGCCAGCAGGCCCAGGGGAAGCTCCTACAATGAGCAGTTCTTC
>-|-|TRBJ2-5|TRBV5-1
CASRTGLQETQYF
TGCGCCAGCAGGACTGGACTCCAAGAGACCCAGTACTTC
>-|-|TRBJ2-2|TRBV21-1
CASSKRERGPPNTGELFF
TGTGCCAGCAGCAAGCGGGAGCGGGGACCTCCGAACACCGGGGAGCTGTTTTTT
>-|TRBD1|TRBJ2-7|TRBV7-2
CASSSGTGFFYEQYF
TGTGCCAGCAGTTCCGGGACAGGGTTTTTTTACGAGCAGTACTTC
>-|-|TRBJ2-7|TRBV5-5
CASSHAGADYEQYF
TGTGCCAGCAGCCACGCAGGGGCGGACTACGAGCAGTACTTC
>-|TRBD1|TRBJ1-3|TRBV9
CASSVGGTDPSGNTIYF
TGTGCCAGCAGCGTCGGAGGGACAGATCCCTCTGGAAACACCATATATTTT
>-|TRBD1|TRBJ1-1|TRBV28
CASSLRGRPPEAFF
TGTGCCAGCAGTTTAAGGGGGCGCCCGCCTGAAGCTTTCTTT
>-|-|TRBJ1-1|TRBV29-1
CSVERRGVPEAFF
TGCAGCGTTGAGCGGAGGGGAGTCCCTGAAGCTTTCTTT
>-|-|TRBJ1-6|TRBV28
CASSFLKGLSYNSPLHF
TGTGCCAGCAGTTTCCTCAAGGGACTTTCCTATAATTCACCCCTCCACTTT
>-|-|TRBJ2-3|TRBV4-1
CASSQDWSLRDTQYF
TGCGCCAGCAGCCAAGATTGGTCGCTGCGGGATACGCAGTATTTT
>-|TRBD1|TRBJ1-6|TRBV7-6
CASSLMGQETSPLHF
TGTGCCAGCAGCTTAATGGGACAGGAGACCTCACCCCTCCACTTT
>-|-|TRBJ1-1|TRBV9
CASSETGLAEAFF
TGTGCCAGCAGCGAGACAGGTTTAGCTGAAGCTTTCTTT
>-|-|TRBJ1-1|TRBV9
CASSGPVGRVTEAFF
TGTGCCAGCAGCGGACCCGTGGGGAGAGTAACTGAAGCTTTCTTT
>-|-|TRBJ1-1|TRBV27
CASSLRPGQNTEAFF
TGTGCCAGCAGTTTACGACCGGGACAGAACACTGAAGCTTTCTTT
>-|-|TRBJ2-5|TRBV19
CASSIDKYRGGETQYF
TGTGCCAGTAGTATAGATAAATACAGGGGAGGTGAGACCCAGTACTTC
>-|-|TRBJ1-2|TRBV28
CASTQDSNYGYTF
TGTGCCAGCACTCAGGACAGTAACTATGGCTACACCTTC
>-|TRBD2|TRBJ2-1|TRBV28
CASSPGTSGGYNEQFF
TGTGCCAGCAGTCCAGGGACTAGCGGGGGCTACAATGAGCAGTTCTTC
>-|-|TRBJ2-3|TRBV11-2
CASSHLLTSPVGGTQYF
TGTGCCAGCAGCCATCTCCTCACCAGCCCGGTGGGGGGTACGCAGTATTTT
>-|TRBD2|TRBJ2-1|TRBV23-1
CASSRYRGGLSYNEQFF
TGCGCCAGCAGTCGTTATCGGGGGGGCCTCTCCTACAATGAGCAGTTCTTC
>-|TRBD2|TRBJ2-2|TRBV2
CASRGEGGVNTGELFF
TGTGCCAGCAGGGGGGAGGGAGGAGTGAACACCGGGGAGCTGTTTTTT
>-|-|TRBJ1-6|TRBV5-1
CASRFGVRVSESPLHF
TGCGCCAGCAGATTTGGGGTCAGGGTGTCTGAGTCACCCCTCCACTTT
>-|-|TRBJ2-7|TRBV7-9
CASSPLRGTYSYEQYF
TGTGCCAGCAGCCCCCTCCGGGGGACCTACTCCTACGAGCAGTACTTC
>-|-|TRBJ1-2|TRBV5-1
CASSPRPVRGQNGYTF
TGCGCCAGCAGCCCTCGCCCCGTCAGGGGCCAGAATGGCTACACCTTC
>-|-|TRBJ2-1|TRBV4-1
CASSHPEGTEQFF
TGCGCCAGCAGCCACCCCGAGGGTACTGAGCAGTTCTTC